The clone carrying this T cell receptor (beta chain) was detected once. Profiles of TCR beta VDJ and CDR3 were generated from a genomic DNA template. MiXCR, run by TCRdb on the reads, gives a single entry per CDR3 protein. The sample consists of about 180,000 distinct CDR3 sequences, around 45% of them appearing once. The V end was cut by 0 bases, the J end by 4 bases, with 7 bases between. Germline V lookup: CDR1 SNHLY, CDR2 FYNNEI. CDR3 size: 14 residues. These data belong to a study of CD8+CD57+ T cells in acquired aplastic anemia. This sequence joins TRBV2 and TRBJ2-1, with D perhaps matching TRBD1 (6 bases). The sample consisted of sorted CD4+, CD8+, or CD8+CD57+ T cells (not recorded which) from PBMCs. This sequence originates from a human donor in good health. The CDR3 here is CASSEAGAYNEQFF. The CDR3 DNA is TGTGCCAGCAGTGAAGCGGGGGCGTACAATGAGCAGTTCTTC.